This TCR beta chain was retrieved from a study of cytomegalovirus exposure and HLA in healthy donors. Notes on the study in general: Productive status was seen about 90% or about 30% of the time for most TCR beta V segments in an earlier analysis. Across all donors, roughly uniform sequencing depth was an assumption of the presence/absence analyses.

Notes on this clone: Antigen unknown.

13 Jbeta primers and 60 Vbeta primers were used for the PCR. The protocol was immunoSEQ multiplex PCR, while the TCRdb copy is restricted to in-frame clones and leaves out a portion. The repertoire has over 150,000 clones, around 85% of them found once; the top ten carry 1%. Germline CDR1 is MDHEN and CDR2 is SYDVKM. The CDR3 extends over 14 amino acids. The junction had 6 bases not matched to a gene; V was cut back by 6 bases and J by 5 bases. The specimen was PBMCs. V and J are TRBV28 and TRBJ2-1; 8 nucleotides line up with TRBD1. The receptor was isolated from a boy younger than 10 in good health and CMV-seronegative. CDR3: CASSRDRRNNEQFF. CDR3 nucleotide sequence: TGTGCCAGCAGCCGGGACAGGAGAAACAATGAGCAGTTCTTC.